This entry lists 20 T cell receptor beta chains sequenced from one sample in a study of tumor and adjacent non-tumor tissue in lung cancer. The library came from three nested PCR rounds adapted from ARM-PCR protocols. TCRdb processed the multiplex PCR reads anew with MiXCR; each CDR3 protein has one entry. The sample has tens of thousands of distinct CDR3 sequences, roughly two thirds seen once. This sample's RNA came from whole unsorted tissue. Sequencing was carried out using lung tumor tissue. Receptors originate from a woman in her thirties or forties with non-small cell lung cancer.

As concerns this clonotype: A clone one base away is much larger, so this may be a read error. The V and J genes are TRBV20-1 and TRBJ2-1; TRBD2 matches at 12 bases. CDR3 length: 15 residues. Germline values: CDR1 DFQATT, CDR2 SNEGSKA (reference sequence). CDR3 DNA: TGCAGTGCTAGGTCGACTAGCGGGAGCTACGATGAGCAGTTCTTC. This codes for CSARSTSGSYDEQFF.

A remark on this clonotype: The CDR3 does not close with the conserved phenylalanine or tryptophan, likely indicating a read error. V usage is TRBV11-2 and J usage is TRBJ2-7, with a possible D match to TRBD1 (6 bases). CDR1 is SGHAT, CDR2 FQNNGV, per germline. The CDR3 length is 15 residues. This CDR3 is CTSSQQGGTQNEQYL. The CDR3 DNA is TGTACCAGCAGTCAACAAGGGGGTACCCAGAACGAGCAGTACCTC.

This clonotype is a singleton in its sample. A read error may be the cause here, since a much bigger clone is one base away. The V gene is TRBV20-1, the J gene TRBJ2-7, with a tentative D call TRBD2 (6 bases). Trimming pared 5 bases from V and 3 bases from J, leaving 11 bases between. Germline loops: CDR1 DFQATT, CDR2 SNEGSKA (reference sequence). The CDR3 totals 12 residues. CDR3 residues: CSAQSGCYEQYF. The CDR3, as DNA: TGCAGTGCTCAGAGCGGGTGCTACGAGCAGTACTTC.

In this sample, this clonotype turned up once. This clone may be a read error of a much larger clone one base away. CDR3 residues: CASRLGLAGVADTQYF. The CDR3 DNA sequence: TGTGCCAGCAGGCTGGGACTAGCGGGAGTTGCAGATACGCAGTATTTT. V and J are TRBV5-6 and TRBJ2-3; 14 bases line up with TRBD2. Trimming took 5 bases from V and 4 from J; bases not matched to a gene: 6. The CDR3 length is 16 residues. Looked up from germline, CDR1 is SGHDT and CDR2 is YYEEEE.

Details on this clonotype: An end of the junction differs from the germline gene, which may be a read error. CDR3 sequence: CASSKRDRGPGELLF. CDR3 DNA sequence: TGTGCCAGCAGCAAAAGGGACAGGGGGCCCGGAGAGCTGTTATTT. V and J are TRBV11-1 and TRBJ2-2; 12 positions match TRBD1. There are 15 residues in the CDR3. Germline loops: CDR1 SGHAT, CDR2 FQDESV (reference sequence).

This clonotype is medium-sized (0.01 to 0.1%) within its sample. V and J are TRBV11-2 and TRBJ2-2; possibly TRBD2 for D (6 bases). The germline V gene encodes CDR1 SGHAT and CDR2 FQNNGV. CDR3 length: 15 amino acids. The ends were cut back, 5 bases at V and 5 bases at J, with 15 bases in the middle. In nucleotides, the CDR3 is TGTGCCAGCAGCAAACCCCGGGGAGGAACCGGGGAGCTGTTTTTT. It translates to CASSKPRGGTGELFF.

This clonotype was found once. With a much larger clone just one base away, this may be a read error. The missing conserved phenylalanine or tryptophan at the end of this CDR3 makes a read error likely. V is TRBV5-1 and J is TRBJ2-1, with 11 bases lining up with TRBD2. With 7 bases clipped from V and 6 bases from J, the junction kept 9 bases outside the gene matches. CDR1 SGHRS and CDR2 YFSETQ come from the germline V gene. The CDR3 consists of 15 residues. The DNA of the CDR3 is TGCGCCAGCGCTTCCCTAGCGGGAGGACCCAATGAGCAGTTCTTA. Encoded protein: CASASLAGGPNEQFL.

Regarding this clonotype: Its ends do not fully match the called genes, so a read error is possible. The rearrangement joins TRBV11-2 to TRBJ2-7; D not resolved. The CDR3 totals 15 residues. The germline gives CDR1 SGHAT, CDR2 FQNNGV. The CDR3 DNA reads as TGTTCCAGCAGCCTAGATCCCCAGAGCTCCTACGAGCAGTACTTC. This encodes CSSSLDPQSSYEQYF.

As concerns this clonotype: Germline and junction disagree at one end, which may indicate a read error. The V and J genes are TRBV11-2 and TRBJ2-7; D is unclear. CDR1 and CDR2 from the germline V gene are SGHAT and FQNNGV. The CDR3 consists of 13 residues. CDR3 in amino acids: CASSLQDRYGQYF. In DNA form, the CDR3 reads TGTGCCAGCAGCTTACAAGACCGCTACGGGCAGTACTTT. The entire variable domain, with the rest obtained from reference TRBV11-2 and TRBJ2-7, is as follows: EAGVAQSPRYKIIEKRQSVAFWCNPISGHATLYWYQQILGQGPKLLIQFQNNGVVDDSQLPKDRFSAERLKGVDSTLKIQPAKLEDSAVYLCASSLQDRYGQYFGPGTRLTVT.

To note about this clonotype: This CDR3 fails to terminate in the conserved phenylalanine or tryptophan, so it likely reflects a read error. The chain links TRBV7-7 to TRBJ2-1, with TRBD2 matching over 12 bases. The CDR3 is 15 residues long. Per germline, CDR1 SSHAT and CDR2 FNYEAQ (reference sequence). The CDR3 DNA is TGTGCTAGCAGCCAACGGACTAGCGGGAAGTCTGAGCAGTTCTAC. Protein sequence: CASSQRTSGKSEQFY.

The chain employs TRBV5-1 and TRBJ1-4, with 8 bases that match TRBD1. The CDR3 spans 19 residues. Germline assignment: CDR1 SGHRS and CDR2 YFSETQ. Trimming at V came to 4 bases and at J to 2 bases, leaving 16 bases not matched to a gene. The CDR3 DNA reads TGCGCCAGCAGCCGGGGGTTACAGGGGGAATTCCGGACTAATGAAAAACTGTTTTTT. Its translation is CASSRGLQGEFRTNEKLFF. The full variable domain, its missing parts supplied by reference TRBV5-1 and TRBJ1-4, is KAGVTQTPRYLIKTRGQQVTLSCSPISGHRSVSWYQQTPGQGLQFLFEYFSETQRNKGNFPGRFSGRQFSNSRSEMNVSTLELGDSALYLCASSRGLQGEFRTNEKLFFGSGTQLSVL.

Remarks on this clonotype: One junction end disagrees with the germline gene, perhaps due to a read error. V usage is TRBV10-3 and J usage is TRBJ1-2; the match to TRBD1 covers 7 bases. The CDR3 loop spans 13 amino acids. The germline V gene encodes CDR1 ENHRY and CDR2 SYGVKD. CDR3 coding DNA: TGTACCATCCGATCGGGACAGTTCTATGGCTACACCTTC. Translation gives CTIRSGQFYGYTF.

The chain couples TRBV4-1 to TRBJ2-4; 12 positions agree with TRBD2. The CDR3 runs 16 residues. J was trimmed by 10 bases and V by 4 bases; bases with no gene match: 11. From germline, CDR1 is MGHRA and CDR2 YSYEKL. CDR3: CASSPPSGRAASIQYF. The CDR3 coding sequence is TGCGCCAGCAGCCCCCCTAGCGGGAGGGCTGCGTCTATTCAGTACTTC.

Concerning this clonotype itself: A single base separates this from a much larger clone, so it may be a read error. CDR3 sequence reads: CSAQGTTSTYEQYF. CDR3 DNA: TGCAGTGCTCAGGGGACAACGAGTACCTACGAGCAGTACTTC. This chain connects TRBV20-1 to TRBJ2-7; tentative D call: TRBD1 (6 bases). Germline V gives CDR1 DFQATT, CDR2 SNEGSKA (reference sequence). This CDR3 spans 14 amino acids. Between the trimmed V and J ends, which lost 5 bases and 2 bases, there was a span of 16 bases.

The V call is TRBV6-9, the J call TRBJ2-3; 7 bases are shared with TRBD1. V was clipped by 8 bases and J by 3 bases; unmatched bases: 14. Germline-derived CDR1 and CDR2 are MNHGY and SVAAGI. This CDR3 region has 16 residues. The DNA of the CDR3 is TGTGCCAGCGGTTCAATACAGGGGACGGGGACAGATACGCAGTATTTT. Protein: CASGSIQGTGTDTQYF.

As to this clonotype: The junction departs from the called germline gene at one end, perhaps through a read error. This chain links TRBV4-1 with TRBJ2-3; D is unclear. This CDR3 contains 15 residues. The germline CDR1 and CDR2 sequences are MGHRA and YSYEKL. The CDR3 loop is CASCQDLSSTDTQYF. The CDR3, as DNA: TGTGCCAGCTGCCAAGATTTGTCTAGCACAGATACGCAGTATTTT.

As regards this clonotype: This CDR3 is missing its conserved last phenylalanine or tryptophan, likely due to a read error. The chain links TRBV11-2 to TRBJ1-1; a possible D gene is TRBD1 (5 bases). The CDR3 spans 16 residues. Germline CDR1 SGHAT, CDR2 FQNNGV. The CDR3 here is CASSSESGLADTGAFI. CDR3 nucleotide sequence: TGTGCCAGCAGTTCAGAGTCAGGCCTGGCGGACACTGGAGCTTTCATT.

This clonotype was seen more than once but under ten times. This sequence joins TRBV20-1 and TRBJ1-2, with D unclear. This CDR3 spans 12 amino acids. The germline V gene encodes CDR1 DFQATT and CDR2 SNEGSKA (reference sequence). The CDR3 nucleotides read TGCAATGCGGAGCTTGGGTTTGGAGGCTACACCTTC. It codes for CNAELGFGGYTF.

Concerning this clonotype: An end of the junction does not agree with germline; a read error may underlie this. The V and J genes are TRBV29-1 and TRBJ2-5; weak D call: TRBD2 (5 bases). The CDR3 is made up of 14 amino acids. Germline V gene lookup returns CDR1 SQVTM and CDR2 ANQGSEA. CDR3 in DNA: TGCAGCTGTTTTCCGGAGGAGAAACAAGAGACCCAGTGCTTC. This translates into CSCFPEEKQETQCF.

In regard to this clonotype: Since no conserved phenylalanine or tryptophan closes the CDR3, a read error is the likely cause. Because the CDR3's place on the DNA is in doubt, the DNA is left out and the CDR3 is given as listed by TCRdb. The chain is built from TRBV11-2 and TRBJ2-5; the table's D call of TRBD1 was not tested on the DNA. Germline V gene lookup returns CDR1 SGHAT and CDR2 FQNNGV. A total of 14 residues make up the CDR3, ends included. This CDR3 reads CASSLATGVGETLY.